This T cell receptor beta chain is drawn from a study of OX40 agonist ivuxolimab in advanced cancers. Turning to the study itself: Ivuxolimab is a fully human IgG2 antibody that activates OX40 (CD134). Findings and limits, study-wide: Clonal expansion was seen in CD4+ and CD8+ blood T cells by week 6 at 0.1 to 3.0 mg/kg. More expanded clones were seen, on average, in CD8+ T cells than in CD4+. Patients who responded partially at 0.1-3.0 mg/kg showed clonal expansion ranking among the lowest.

Using immunoSEQ multiplex PCR, the repertoire was profiled, and TCRdb retains in-frame clones only, with some absent. The sample consists of 100,000 or so clones, around 86% of them appearing once. In its sample, this clone was seen once. Its antigen is still unknown. The V gene lost 6 bases and the J gene lost 7 bases, with 15 bases spanning the gap. Germline V gene data show CDR1 as MNHNS and CDR2 as SASEGT. The CDR3 extends over 13 amino acids. The gene calls are TRBV6-1 and TRBJ1-1; D remains ambiguous. The sample in question was CD4+ or CD8+ T cells sorted from blood, obtained in a trial of the OX40 agonist ivuxolimab. The receptor's source is an adult with an advanced solid tumor such as melanoma, head and neck, liver or kidney cancer. The CDR3 DNA follows: TGTGCCAGCAGCGACGGAATTGGTGTTGAAGCTTTCTTT. It translates to CASSDGIGVEAFF.